This T cell receptor (beta chain) was observed in a study of blood T cell repertoires in COVID-19. Study-level background: Samples taken during acute and convalescent COVID-19 were collected in the United States, Italy and Spain. Nucleic acid was either cDNA or gDNA, and it came from T cells, B-cell-depleted T cells, or PBMCs.

Original methodology: Scientists estimated how many nucleated cells there were by amplifying reference gene primers. TCRdb's table, derived via immunoSEQ multiplex PCR, lists solely in-frame clones and lacks some. The D gene and trimming were derived from the DNA, and the V and J assignments and clone size from that table. The sample has 14,000 to 15,000 clones, approximately 86% seen once. Trimming took 3 bases from V and 0 from J, leaving 15 bases between them. This CDR3 region has 16 residues. Germline values: CDR1 SGHKS, CDR2 YYEKEE (reference sequence). This sequence joins TRBV5-5 and TRBJ1-1; no clear D gene. The material sequenced was peripheral blood. The source of this sequence is a human donor in a cohort sampled during active COVID-19. This chain's CDR3 is CASSYVPGAMNTEAFF. The CDR3 region has the DNA TGTGCCAGCAGCTATGTGCCGGGTGCCATGAACACTGAAGCTTTCTTT.